This entry lists 15 T cell receptor beta chains sequenced from one sample in a study of chemoradiotherapy in HPV16-positive cancers. The repertoire was sequenced with immunoSEQ multiplex PCR; TCRdb's copy has only in-frame clones and lacks some. This sample yields more than 9,000 clones, of which about three quarters are seen a single time; 0.94% belongs to the top ten. Sample collection occurred from a patient who underwent chemoradiotherapy. All receptors derive from a human donor with HPV-associated anogenital cancer.

This chain connects TRBV5-5 to TRBJ2-1; maybe TRBD2 (5 bases). Trimming shortened V by 4 bases and J by 4 bases, and 24 bases separated the two germline ends. This CDR3 has 18 residues. CDR1 and CDR2 (germline): SGHKS, YYEKEE (reference sequence). CDR3 region: CASSRSVVSPTRYNEQFF. The CDR3 DNA reads TGTGCCAGCAGCCGTAGCGTTGTGAGCCCCACTCGTTACAATGAGCAGTTCTTC.

This clone was seen only once. The genes are TRBV4-2 and TRBJ2-6; D unclear. CDR3 size: 16 residues. The V end lost 1 base, the J end lost 1 base, and 8 bases lay between the germline ends. Germline-derived CDR1 and CDR2 are LGHNA and YNFKEQ. The CDR3 DNA sequence: TGTGCCAGCAGCCAAGTTCAGGATTCTGGGGCCAACGTCCTGACTTTC. It encodes CASSQVQDSGANVLTF.

The genes are TRBV18 and TRBJ2-1; 16 bases map to TRBD2. The junction had 1 base not matched to a gene; V was cut back by 3 bases and J by 8 bases. CDR1 is KGHSH and CDR2 is LQKENI in the germline V gene. This CDR3 spans 15 amino acids. Written as DNA, the CDR3 is TGTGCCAGCTCACCCGGGACTAGCGGGAGGGATGAGCAGTTCTTC. Its translation: CASSPGTSGRDEQFF.

The chain combines TRBV18 with TRBJ1-4; 9 positions match TRBD1. Germline assignment: CDR1 KGHSH and CDR2 LQKENI. Trimming at V came to 5 bases and at J to 7 bases, leaving 5 bases not matched to a gene. The CDR3 covers 14 residues. This CDR3 is CASSSGTGPEKLFF. For the CDR3, the DNA is TGTGCCAGCTCATCCGGGACAGGGCCTGAAAAACTGTTTTTT.

The J gene is TRBJ2-3, the V gene TRBV28; D is possibly TRBD2 (5 bases). The CDR3 is made up of 13 amino acids. Between the trimmed V and J ends, which lost 2 bases and 8 bases, there was a span of 11 bases. Per the germline V gene, CDR1 is MDHEN and CDR2 is SYDVKM. Written as DNA, the CDR3 is TGTGCCAGCAGTTTAGTTAGCCGGGGTACGCAGTATTTT. Encoded protein: CASSLVSRGTQYF.

This chain links TRBV19 with TRBJ2-7; tentatively, D is TRBD1 (6 bases). The germline V gene encodes CDR1 LNHDA and CDR2 SQIVND (reference sequence). Trimming pared 4 bases from V and 0 bases from J, leaving 10 bases between. The CDR3 is 14 amino acids. Here the CDR3 DNA reads TGTGCCAGTAGTAACAGGGTCTTCTCCTACGAGCAGTACTTC. Amino acid sequence: CASSNRVFSYEQYF.

The chain couples TRBV7-9 to TRBJ1-5, with a tentative D call TRBD1 (5 bases). Germline V lookup: CDR1 SEHNR, CDR2 FQNEAQ (reference sequence). V shed 1 base and J shed 6 bases, with 10 bases lying between them. CDR3 length: 14 amino acids. The CDR3 DNA follows: TGTGCCAGCAGCTTAGGAGGGGTAGGTCAGCCCCAGCATTTT. Translating gives CASSLGGVGQPQHF. Combining the CDR3 with reference TRBV7-9 and TRBJ1-5 gives the whole variable domain DTGVSQNPRHKITKRGQNVTFRCDPISEHNRLYWYRQTLGQGPEFLTYFQNEAQLEKSRLLSDRFSAERPKGSFSTLEIQRTEQGDSAMYLCASSLGGVGQPQHFGDGTRLSIL.

This clone came up a few times. The rearrangement links TRBV19 to TRBJ2-1; the match to TRBD1 covers 10 bases. V shed 8 bases and J 4 bases; nucleotides not matched to a gene: 8. Germline V gene sequence: CDR1 LNHDA, CDR2 SQIVND (reference sequence). The CDR3 spans 15 residues. The CDR3 here is CASSQTGGPYNEQFF. The CDR3 region has the DNA TGTGCCAGTTCCCAGACAGGGGGCCCGTACAATGAGCAGTTCTTC. The full variable domain, rest sourced from reference TRBV19 and TRBJ2-1, is DGGITQSPKYLFRKEGQNVTLSCEQNLNHDAMYWYRQDPGQGLRLIYYSQIVNDFQKGDIAEGYSVSREKKESFPLTVTSAQKNPTAFYLCASSQTGGPYNEQFFGPGTRLTVL.

This chain links TRBV28 with TRBJ2-5; unclear D gene. The V and J ends lost 2 bases and 2 bases respectively, with 9 bases between them. CDR1 and CDR2 from the germline V gene are MDHEN and SYDVKM. CDR3 length: 14 amino acids. The CDR3 region is CASSLNPPQETQYF. CDR3 nucleotides: TGTGCCAGCAGTTTAAACCCCCCACAAGAGACCCAGTACTTC.

J is TRBJ1-1 and V is TRBV9; D gene unclear. V lost 0 bases to trimming and J lost 0 bases, with 9 bases between them. The germline V gene has CDR1 SGDLS and CDR2 YYNGEE. This CDR3 contains 15 residues. CDR3 protein: CASSVESLMNTEAFF. CDR3 DNA: TGTGCCAGCAGCGTAGAGTCGTTAATGAACACTGAAGCTTTCTTT. Looking up the rest from reference TRBV9 and TRBJ1-1 gives the full variable domain: DSGVTQTPKHLITATGQRVTLRCSPRSGDLSVYWYQQSLDQGLQFLIQYYNGEERAKGNILERFSAQQFPDLHSELNLSSLELGDSALYFCASSVESLMNTEAFFGQGTRLTVV.

This clone was seen a handful of times. The gene calls are TRBV7-9 and TRBJ1-1; 7 bases map to TRBD1. Looked up from germline, CDR1 is SEHNR and CDR2 is FQNEAQ (reference sequence). The CDR3 has 14 amino acids. Trimming removed 1 base from V and 5 bases from J; junction bases left unmatched: 4. CDR3 DNA sequence: TGTGCCAGCAGCTTAGGGGCAGGGGGGACTGAAGCTTTCTTT. It specifies CASSLGAGGTEAFF.

The CDR3 is CSVRGVGRGETQYF. CDR3 DNA: TGCAGCGTCCGGGGTGTAGGGCGCGGGGAGACCCAGTACTTC. The V call is TRBV29-1, the J call TRBJ2-5; D perhaps matches TRBD2 (5 bases). V was clipped by 6 bases and J by 5 bases, with 19 bases between them. Germline V gene lookup returns CDR1 SQVTM and CDR2 ANQGSEA. The CDR3 runs to 14 residues.

The rearrangement joins TRBV5-4 to TRBJ2-2, with 9 bases fitting TRBD1. After removal of 4 bases from V and 5 bases from J, the junction contained 3 bases not matched to a gene. This CDR3 comprises 14 residues. Germline loops: CDR1 SGHNT, CDR2 YYREEE (reference sequence). DNA of the CDR3: TGTGCCAGCAGCCGGGACAGGGTGACCGGGGAGCTGTTTTTT. Amino acid sequence: CASSRDRVTGELFF.

The chain combines TRBV10-1 with TRBJ2-1; TRBD2 matches at 13 bases. Germline lookup yields CDR1 WNHNN and CDR2 SYGVQD (reference sequence). The CDR3 consists of 18 residues. Trimming cost V 3 bases and J 8 bases; bases outside gene matches: 13. CDR3 in amino acids: CASSDSARTSGSIHEQFF. In nucleotides, the CDR3 is TGCGCCAGCAGTGATTCCGCCAGGACTAGCGGGAGTATCCATGAGCAGTTCTTC.

This rearrangement joins TRBV19 to TRBJ2-7, with D unclear. V dropped 1 base and J dropped 5 bases, with 12 bases sitting between them. Germline-derived CDR1 and CDR2 are LNHDA and SQIVND (reference sequence). The CDR3 is 14 amino acids. DNA for the CDR3: TGTGCCAGTAGTATAGCTCTCAACACCAACGAGCAGTACTTC. Residues: CASSIALNTNEQYF.